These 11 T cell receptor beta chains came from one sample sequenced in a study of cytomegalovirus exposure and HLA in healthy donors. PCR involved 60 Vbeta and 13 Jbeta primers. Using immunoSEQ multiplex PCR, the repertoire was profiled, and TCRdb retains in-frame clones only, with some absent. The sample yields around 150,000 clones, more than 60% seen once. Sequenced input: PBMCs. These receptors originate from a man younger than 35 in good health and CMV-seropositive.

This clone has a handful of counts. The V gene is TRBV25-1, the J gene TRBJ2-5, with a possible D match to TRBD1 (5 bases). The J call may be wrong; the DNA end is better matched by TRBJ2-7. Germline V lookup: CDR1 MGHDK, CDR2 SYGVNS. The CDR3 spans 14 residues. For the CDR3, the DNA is TGTGCCAGCAGTGAAGCAGGGTCCCGCTACGAGCAGTACTTC. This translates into CASSEAGSRYEQYF.

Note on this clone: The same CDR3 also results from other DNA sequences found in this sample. The CDR3 sequence is CAWSGLAEYNEQFF. CDR3 bases: TGTGCCTGGAGTGGACTAGCGGAGTACAATGAGCAGTTCTTC. The chain joins TRBV30 to TRBJ2-1, with TRBD2 matching over 9 bases. V trimming: 1 base; J trimming: 4 bases; junction bases outside the gene matches: 2. Germline values: CDR1 GTSNPN, CDR2 SVGIG (reference sequence). The CDR3 contains 14 residues.

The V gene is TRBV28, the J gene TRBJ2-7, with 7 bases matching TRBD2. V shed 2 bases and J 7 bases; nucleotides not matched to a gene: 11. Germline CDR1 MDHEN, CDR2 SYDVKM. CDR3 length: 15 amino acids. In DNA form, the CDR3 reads TGTGCCAGCAGTTTACGCGCTAGCGGTAAAGGGGAGCAGTACTTC. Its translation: CASSLRASGKGEQYF.

CDR3 nucleotides: TGTGCCTGGAGTGTGACAATGCGCACTGAAGCTTTCTTT. Its translation: CAWSVTMRTEAFF. This chain uses TRBV30 with TRBJ1-1, with D hard to call. The CDR3 spans 13 residues. Germline loops: CDR1 GTSNPN, CDR2 SVGIG (reference sequence). V dropped 0 bases and J dropped 4 bases, with 9 bases sitting between them.

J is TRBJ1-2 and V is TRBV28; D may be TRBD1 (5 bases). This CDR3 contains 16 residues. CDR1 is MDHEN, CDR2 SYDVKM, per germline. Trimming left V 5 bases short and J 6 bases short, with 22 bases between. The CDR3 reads CASSLGGDPSFDGYTF. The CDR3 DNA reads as TGTGCCAGCAGTCTCGGGGGGGACCCGAGTTTCGATGGCTACACCTTC.

The CDR3 here is CASSARPQASGGYEQYF. The CDR3 DNA sequence: TGTGCCAGTAGTGCCCGACCCCAGGCTAGCGGAGGCTACGAGCAGTACTTC. The chain recombines TRBV19 with TRBJ2-7; 7 bases align to TRBD2. Germline V gene data show CDR1 as LNHDA and CDR2 as SQIVND (reference sequence). Losses at the gene ends were 5 bases for V and 3 bases for J; bases not matched to a gene: 16. This CDR3 comprises 17 residues. Variable domain in full (rest from reference TRBV19 and TRBJ2-7): DGGITQSPKYLFRKEGQNVTLSCEQNLNHDAMYWYRQDPGQGLRLIYYSQIVNDFQKGDIAEGYSVSREKKESFPLTVTSAQKNPTAFYLCASSARPQASGGYEQYFGPGTRLTVT.

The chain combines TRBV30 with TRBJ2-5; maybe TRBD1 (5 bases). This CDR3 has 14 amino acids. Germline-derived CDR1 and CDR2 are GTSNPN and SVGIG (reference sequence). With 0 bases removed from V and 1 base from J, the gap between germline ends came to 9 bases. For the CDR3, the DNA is TGTGCCTGGAGTGTGGGGCAGGGCCAAGAGACCCAGTACTTC. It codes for CAWSVGQGQETQYF.

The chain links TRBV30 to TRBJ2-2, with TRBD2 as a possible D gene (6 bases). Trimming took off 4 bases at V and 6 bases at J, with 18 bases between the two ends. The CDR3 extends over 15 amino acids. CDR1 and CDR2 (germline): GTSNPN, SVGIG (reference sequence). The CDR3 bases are TGTGCCTGGAATATAATCGGGACTGCGGCCGGGGAGCTGTTTTTT. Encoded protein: CAWNIIGTAAGELFF. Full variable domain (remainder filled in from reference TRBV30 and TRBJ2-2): SQTIHQWPATLVQPVGSPLSLECTVEGTSNPNLYWYRQAAGRGLQLLFYSVGIGQISSEVPQNLSASRPQDRQFILSSKKLLLSDSGFYLCAWNIIGTAAGELFFGEGSRLTVL.

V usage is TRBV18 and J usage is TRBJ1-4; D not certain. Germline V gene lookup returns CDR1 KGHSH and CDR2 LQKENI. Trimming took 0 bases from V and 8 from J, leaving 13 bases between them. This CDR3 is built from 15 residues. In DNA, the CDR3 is TGTGCCAGCTCACCACCGGGGTTTGGAGGAGAAAAACTGTTTTTT. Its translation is CASSPPGFGGEKLFF.

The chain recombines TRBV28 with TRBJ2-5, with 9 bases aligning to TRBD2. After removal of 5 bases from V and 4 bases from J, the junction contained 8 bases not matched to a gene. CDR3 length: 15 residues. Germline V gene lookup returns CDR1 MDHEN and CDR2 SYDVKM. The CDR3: CASSPRSGRAETQYF. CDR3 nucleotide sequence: TGTGCCAGCAGTCCCCGTAGCGGGAGAGCAGAGACCCAGTACTTC.

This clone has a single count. The CDR3 is CASTVGVGLGEAFF. CDR3 sequence (DNA): TGTGCCAGCACCGTTGGCGTGGGGCTCGGTGAAGCTTTCTTT. The rearrangement joins TRBV6-1 to TRBJ1-1, with a tentative D call TRBD1 (5 bases). Germline V CDR1 and CDR2: MNHNS, SASEGT. The CDR3 extends over 14 amino acids. V lost 7 bases and J 7 bases, leaving 19 bases between the germline ends.